Given below is one TCR beta chain in context. Its antigen is unidentified. The germline CDR1 and CDR2 sequences are LNHNV and YYDKDF (reference sequence). This CDR3 contains 16 residues. With V trimmed by 2 bases and J by 5 bases, 9 bases remained unmatched. The data were produced by immunoSEQ multiplex PCR, yet TCRdb's version contains in-frame clones alone and is incomplete. The sample comprises some 83,000 clones, more than 70% of which are singletons, and 8.7% rests with the top ten. These data belong to a study of T cell responses to AZD1222 COVID-19 vaccine. Broader study findings: All repertoire sampling was performed exclusively after the peak T cell response. Just a handful of people given AZD1222 tested seropositive at baseline.

The TCR originated in an adult in good health. The V and J genes are TRBV15 and TRBJ2-7; 10 bases are a match to TRBD1. Source: peripheral blood, taken on day 0 of AZD1222 vaccination. The CDR3 nucleotides read TGTGCCACCAGCAGAAAATTGGGACAGGGGAGCGACGAGCAGTACTTC. Protein sequence: CATSRKLGQGSDEQYF.